The clone carrying this T cell receptor beta chain was seen once. Only in-frame clones appear in the TCRdb table, and some are missing; sequencing was by immunoSEQ multiplex PCR. Among around 400,000 clones listed, about 89% were seen once. The data are from a study of blood T cell repertoires in COVID-19. The overall study: Researchers got acute and convalescent COVID-19 samples from the United States, Italy and Spain. Nucleic acid was either cDNA or gDNA, and it came from T cells, B-cell-depleted T cells, or PBMCs.

Followed longitudinally, the Seattle patients had been enrolled during active infection. What was sequenced was peripheral blood. This clonotype was obtained from a woman aged 55-70 years with COVID-19, enrolled during active disease.

The CDR3 DNA sequence: TGTGCCATCAGTGAGTCGGGACAGAGCAATTATGAGCAGTTCTTC. It codes for CAISESGQSNYEQFF. The rearrangement links TRBV10-3 to TRBJ2-1; TRBD1 matches 7 bases. V dropped 0 bases and J dropped 8; count of bases not matched to a gene: 7. The V gene's germline CDR1 is ENHRY and CDR2 SYGVKD. This CDR3 region has 15 residues.